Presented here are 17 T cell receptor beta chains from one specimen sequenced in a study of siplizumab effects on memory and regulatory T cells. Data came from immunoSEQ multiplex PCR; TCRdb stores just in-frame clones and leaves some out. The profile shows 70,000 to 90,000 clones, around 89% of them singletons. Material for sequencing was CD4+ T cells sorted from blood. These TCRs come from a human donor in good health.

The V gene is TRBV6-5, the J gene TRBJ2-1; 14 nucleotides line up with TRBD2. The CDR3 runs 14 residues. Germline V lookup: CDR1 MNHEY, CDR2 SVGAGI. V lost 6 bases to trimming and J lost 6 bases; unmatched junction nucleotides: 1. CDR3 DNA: TGTGCCAGCAGGGGGACTAGCGGGAGCAATGAGCAGTTCTTC. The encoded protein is CASRGTSGSNEQFF.

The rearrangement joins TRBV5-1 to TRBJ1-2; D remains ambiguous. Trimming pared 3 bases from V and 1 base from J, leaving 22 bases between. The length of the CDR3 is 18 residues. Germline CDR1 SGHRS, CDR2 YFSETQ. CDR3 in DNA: TGCGCCAGCAGCTCCCCCCAGTTGCAGCTCATTCTTAACTATGGCTACACCTTC. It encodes CASSSPQLQLILNYGYTF.

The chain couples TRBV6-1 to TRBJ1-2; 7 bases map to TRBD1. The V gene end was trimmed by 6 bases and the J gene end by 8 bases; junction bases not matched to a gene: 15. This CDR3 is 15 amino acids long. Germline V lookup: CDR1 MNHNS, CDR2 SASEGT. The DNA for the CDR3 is TGTGCCAGCAGCTTCAGCACGCTCGTACAGGGGGGCTACACCTTC. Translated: CASSFSTLVQGGYTF.

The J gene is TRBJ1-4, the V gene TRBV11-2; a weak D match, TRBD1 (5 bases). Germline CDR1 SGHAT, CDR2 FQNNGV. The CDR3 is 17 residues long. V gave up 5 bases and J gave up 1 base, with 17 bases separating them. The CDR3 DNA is TGTGCCAGCAGCCAGGGTCGGGGCGCAGGAACTAATGAAAAACTGTTTTTT. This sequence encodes CASSQGRGAGTNEKLFF.

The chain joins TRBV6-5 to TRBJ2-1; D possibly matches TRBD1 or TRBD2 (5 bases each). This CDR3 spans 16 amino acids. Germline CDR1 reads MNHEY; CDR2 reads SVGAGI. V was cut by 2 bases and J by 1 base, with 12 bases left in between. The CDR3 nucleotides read TGTGCCAGCAGTTACATTTCAGGGAGTTCCTACAATGAGCAGTTCTTC. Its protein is CASSYISGSSYNEQFF.

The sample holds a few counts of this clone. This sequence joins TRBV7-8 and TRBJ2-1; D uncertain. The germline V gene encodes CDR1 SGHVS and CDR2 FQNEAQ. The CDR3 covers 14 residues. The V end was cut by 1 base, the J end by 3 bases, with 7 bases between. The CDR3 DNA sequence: TGTGCCAGCAGCTTAGTAAGGGTCTACAATGAGCAGTTCTTC. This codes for CASSLVRVYNEQFF.

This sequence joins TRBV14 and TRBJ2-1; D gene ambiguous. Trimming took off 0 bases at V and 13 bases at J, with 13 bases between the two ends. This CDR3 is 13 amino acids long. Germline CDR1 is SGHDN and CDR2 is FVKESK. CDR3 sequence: CASSQEPQLGQFF. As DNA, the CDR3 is TGTGCCAGCAGCCAAGAACCCCAGCTGGGACAGTTCTTC.

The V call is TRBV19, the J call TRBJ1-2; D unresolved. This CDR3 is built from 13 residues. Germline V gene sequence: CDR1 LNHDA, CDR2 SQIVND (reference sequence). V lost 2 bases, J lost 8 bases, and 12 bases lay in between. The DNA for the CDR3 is TGTGCCAGTAGTATAATGCCAGTGGGAGGCTACACCTTC. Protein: CASSIMPVGGYTF.

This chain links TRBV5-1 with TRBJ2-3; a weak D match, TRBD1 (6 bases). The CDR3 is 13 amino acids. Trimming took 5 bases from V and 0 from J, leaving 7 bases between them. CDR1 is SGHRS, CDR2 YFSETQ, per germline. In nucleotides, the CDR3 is TGCGCCAGCAGACAGGGCAGCACAGATACGCAGTATTTT. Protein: CASRQGSTDTQYF.

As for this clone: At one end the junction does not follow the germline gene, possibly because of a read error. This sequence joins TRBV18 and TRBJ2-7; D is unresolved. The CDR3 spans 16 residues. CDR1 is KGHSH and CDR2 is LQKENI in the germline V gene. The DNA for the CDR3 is TGTGCCAGCTCACCACCAACAACGACACTCTCCCACGAGCAGTACTTC. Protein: CASSPPTTTLSHEQYF.

In DNA, the CDR3 is TGTGCCAGCAGCTTAGTGGGCTCTAGCACAGATACGCAGTATTTT. Translating it yields CASSLVGSSTDTQYF. The chain recombines TRBV11-1 with TRBJ2-3; D call uncertain. Trimming left V 1 base short and J 0 bases short, with 8 bases between. Germline V gene data show CDR1 as SGHAT and CDR2 as FQDESV (reference sequence). The CDR3 has 15 residues.

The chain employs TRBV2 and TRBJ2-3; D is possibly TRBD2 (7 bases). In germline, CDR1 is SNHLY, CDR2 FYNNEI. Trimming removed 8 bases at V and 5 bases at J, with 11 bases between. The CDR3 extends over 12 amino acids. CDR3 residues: CASAGAGDTQYF. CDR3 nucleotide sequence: TGTGCCAGCGCGGGGGCCGGAGATACGCAGTATTTT. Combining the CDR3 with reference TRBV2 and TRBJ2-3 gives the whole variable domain EPEVTQTPSHQVTQMGQEVILRCVPISNHLYFYWYRQILGQKVEFLVSFYNNEISEKSEIFDDQFSVERPDGSNFTLKIRSTKLEDSAMYFCASAGAGDTQYFGPGTRLTVL.

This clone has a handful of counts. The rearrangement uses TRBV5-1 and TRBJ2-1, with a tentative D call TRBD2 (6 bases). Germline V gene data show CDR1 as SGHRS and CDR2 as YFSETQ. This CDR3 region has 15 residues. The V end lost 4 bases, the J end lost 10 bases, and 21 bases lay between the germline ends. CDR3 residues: CASSPTGTGNGEQFF. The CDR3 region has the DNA TGCGCCAGCAGCCCGACCGGGACTGGGAACGGGGAGCAGTTCTTC.

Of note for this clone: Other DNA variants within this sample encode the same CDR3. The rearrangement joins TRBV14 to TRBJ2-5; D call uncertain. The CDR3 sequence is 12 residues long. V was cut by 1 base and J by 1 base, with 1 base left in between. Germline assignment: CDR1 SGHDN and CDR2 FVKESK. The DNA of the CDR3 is TGTGCCAGCAGCCAAGTCCAAGAGACCCAGTACTTC. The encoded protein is CASSQVQETQYF.

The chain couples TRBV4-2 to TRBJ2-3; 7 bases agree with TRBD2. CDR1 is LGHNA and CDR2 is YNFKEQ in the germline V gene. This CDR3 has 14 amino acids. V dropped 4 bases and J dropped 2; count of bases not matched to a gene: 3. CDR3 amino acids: CASSRGGTTDTQYF. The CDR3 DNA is TGTGCCAGCAGCCGGGGGGGGACCACAGATACGCAGTATTTT.

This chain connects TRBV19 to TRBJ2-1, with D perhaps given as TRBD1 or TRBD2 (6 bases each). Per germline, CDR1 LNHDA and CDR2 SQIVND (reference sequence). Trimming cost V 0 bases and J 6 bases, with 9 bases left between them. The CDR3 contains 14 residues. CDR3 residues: CASSIDRGRNEQFF. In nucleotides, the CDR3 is TGTGCCAGTAGTATAGATCGGGGGCGCAATGAGCAGTTCTTC.

The CDR3 here is CASSPSTGVRNQPQHF. In nucleotides, the CDR3 is TGTGCCAGCAGTCCGTCAACAGGGGTTCGCAATCAGCCCCAGCATTTT. The chain combines TRBV28 with TRBJ1-5; 7 bases fit TRBD1. V shed 5 bases, J shed 2 bases, and the junction held 9 bases outside the gene matches. This CDR3 is 16 amino acids long. Germline V gene lookup returns CDR1 MDHEN and CDR2 SYDVKM. The whole variable domain, filled in from reference TRBV28 and TRBJ1-5, reads DVKVTQSSRYLVKRTGEKVFLECVQDMDHENMFWYRQDPGLGLRLIYFSYDVKMKEKGDIPEGYSVSREKKERFSLILESASTNQTSMYLCASSPSTGVRNQPQHFGDGTRLSIL.